Sequencing of this T cell receptor beta chain was carried out in a study of shared clonotypes between healthy human individuals. Study observations and caveats: Relative to their counterparts shared across all four donors, non-shared clonotypes exhibited diminished generation probabilities.

In regard to this clone: Its antigen is as yet unknown.

The CDR3 covers 15 residues. With V trimmed by 6 bases and J by 0 bases, 6 bases remained unmatched. The V gene's germline CDR1 is SGHNT and CDR2 YYREEE (reference sequence). Repertoires were generated with immunoSEQ multiplex PCR, while TCRdb's copy carries only in-frame clones and drops some. The table lists roughly 2,300,000 clones, roughly 92% of them singletons, with 0.37% in the top ten. Sample: naive CD4+ T cells from PBMCs. Indicated subset: CD45RA+ positively selected. The rearrangement uses TRBV5-4 and TRBJ2-1; 7 positions agree with TRBD1. The receptor comes from a man younger than 35 in good health. Some clones in this sample may be carry-over from other donors' samples. CDR3 region: CASKGQDSSYNEQFF. CDR3 bases: TGTGCCAGCAAAGGACAGGACAGCTCCTACAATGAGCAGTTCTTC.